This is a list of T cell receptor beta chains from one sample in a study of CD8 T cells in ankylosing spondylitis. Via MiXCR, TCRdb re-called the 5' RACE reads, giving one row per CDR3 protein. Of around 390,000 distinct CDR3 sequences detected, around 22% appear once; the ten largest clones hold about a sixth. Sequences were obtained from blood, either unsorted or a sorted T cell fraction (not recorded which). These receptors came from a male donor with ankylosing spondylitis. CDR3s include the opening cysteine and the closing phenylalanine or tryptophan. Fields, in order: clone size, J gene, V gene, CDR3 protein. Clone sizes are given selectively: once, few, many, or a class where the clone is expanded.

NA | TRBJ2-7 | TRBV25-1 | CASSASGRGSEQYF
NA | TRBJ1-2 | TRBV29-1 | CSVAGTDYGYTF
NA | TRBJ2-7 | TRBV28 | CASSPGQDPYEQYF
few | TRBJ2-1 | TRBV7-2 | CASSPGLQGGNEQFF
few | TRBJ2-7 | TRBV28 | CATFGGQGAGEQYF
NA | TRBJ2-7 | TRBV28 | CASSAQGRLPYEQYF
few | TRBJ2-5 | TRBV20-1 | CSARAQLDQPHETQYF
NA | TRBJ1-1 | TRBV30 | CAWSWTAVNTEAFF
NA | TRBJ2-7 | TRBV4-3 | CASSQANRKNEQYF
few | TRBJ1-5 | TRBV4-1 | CASSRTESGRQPQHF
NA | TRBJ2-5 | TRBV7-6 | CASSPGQFQETQYF
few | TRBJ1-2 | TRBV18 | CASSPSAPEYGYTF
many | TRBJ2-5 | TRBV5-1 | CASSQPETQETQYF
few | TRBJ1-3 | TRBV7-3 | CASSPGTGASGNTIYF
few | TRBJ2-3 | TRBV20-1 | CSAPFGLAPHTQYF
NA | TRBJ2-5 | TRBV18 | CASSPPLGTGGRETQYF
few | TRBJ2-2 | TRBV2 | CASSSLAGVNGELFF
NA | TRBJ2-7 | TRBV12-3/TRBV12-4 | CASSSDRGFLYEQYF
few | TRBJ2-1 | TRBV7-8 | CASSRVPSGVLSSYNEQFF
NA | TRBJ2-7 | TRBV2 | CASSSRTGTSYEQYF
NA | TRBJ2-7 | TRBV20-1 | CSASVVQASYEQYF
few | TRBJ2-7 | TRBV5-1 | CASSPQLGEQYF
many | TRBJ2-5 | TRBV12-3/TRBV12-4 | CASSRLAEETQYF
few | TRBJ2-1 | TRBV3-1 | CASSQDWSGSNEQFF
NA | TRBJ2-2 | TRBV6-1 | CATKAGRNTGELFF
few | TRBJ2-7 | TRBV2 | CASIRRTGTYEQYF
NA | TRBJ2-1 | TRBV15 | CATSRDEGWGEQFF
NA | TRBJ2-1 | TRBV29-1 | CSPDRGTPRGNEQFF
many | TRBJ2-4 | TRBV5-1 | CASSGGQGINIQYF
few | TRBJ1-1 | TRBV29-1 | CSVETSSEAFF
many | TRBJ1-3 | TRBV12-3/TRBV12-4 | CASSWTDSGNTIYF
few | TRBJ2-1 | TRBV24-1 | CATSRGQGWNEQFF
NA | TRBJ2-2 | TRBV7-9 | CASSPRDRGVRELFF
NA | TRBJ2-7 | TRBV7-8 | CASSLVETEYEQYF
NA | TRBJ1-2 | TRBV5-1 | CASRSTERTGIIDGYTF
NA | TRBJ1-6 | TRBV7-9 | CASSPEGSYNSPLHF
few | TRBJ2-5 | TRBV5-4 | CASGTGTLKETQYF
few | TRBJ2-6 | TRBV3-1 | CASSHRVTGANVLTF
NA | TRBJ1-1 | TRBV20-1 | CSANRQGRTEAFF
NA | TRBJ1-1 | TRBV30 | CAWSRDYNTEAFF
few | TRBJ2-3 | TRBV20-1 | CSARLAGSSTDTQYF
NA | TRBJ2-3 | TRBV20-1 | CSARGSLGADTQYF
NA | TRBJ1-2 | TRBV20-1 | CSAQVARASGYTF
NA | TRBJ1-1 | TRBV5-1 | CASSLATSNTEAFF
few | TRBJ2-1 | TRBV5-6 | CASSPTSGRVSNEQFF
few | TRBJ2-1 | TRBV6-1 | CASRDWAGPPYNEQFF
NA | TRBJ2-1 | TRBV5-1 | CASKRDTDNEQFF
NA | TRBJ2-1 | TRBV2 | CASSALGLGNEQFF
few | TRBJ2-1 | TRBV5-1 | CASSMTGDSYNEQFF
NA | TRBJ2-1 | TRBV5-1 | CASSHFDRGGYNEQFF
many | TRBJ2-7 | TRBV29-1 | CSYGRGDSEQYF
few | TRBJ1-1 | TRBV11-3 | CASSLRREGTNEAFF
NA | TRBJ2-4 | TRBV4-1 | CASSHLPGLAGVSKNIQYF
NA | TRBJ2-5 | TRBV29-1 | CSEGGPGGETQYF
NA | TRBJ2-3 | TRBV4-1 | CASSSTDRGGTDTQYF